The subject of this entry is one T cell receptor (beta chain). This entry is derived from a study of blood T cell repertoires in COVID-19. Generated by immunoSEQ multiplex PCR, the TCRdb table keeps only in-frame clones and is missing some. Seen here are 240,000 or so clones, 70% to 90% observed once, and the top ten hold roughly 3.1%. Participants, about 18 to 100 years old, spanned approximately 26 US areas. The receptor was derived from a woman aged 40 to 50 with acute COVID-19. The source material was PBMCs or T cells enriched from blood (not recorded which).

DNA for the CDR3: TGTGCCAGCAGTGAATATTTGGGGGCGGGAAACACCATATATTTT. Encoded protein: CASSEYLGAGNTIYF. This chain uses TRBV25-1 with TRBJ1-3; perhaps TRBD1 as D (6 bases). This CDR3 is built from 15 residues. The V end was cut by 0 bases, the J end by 4 bases, with 10 bases between. Germline values: CDR1 MGHDK, CDR2 SYGVNS.